The present entry profiles one T cell receptor (beta chain) with its context. No antigen is known for it. The data originate from a study of blood T cells in healthy people across ages. Combining a sample-barcoded 5' primer with a J-beta primer mix, a second PCR ran for roughly 7 to 12 cycles. In TCRdb, the 5' RACE reads were re-called with MiXCR into one record per CDR3 protein. The sample includes 600,000 to 900,000 distinct CDR3 sequences, about 26% of them seen just once. Per germline, CDR1 MNHNS and CDR2 SASEGT. The V gene lost 1 base and the J gene lost 0 bases, with 6 bases spanning the gap. The CDR3 spans 15 residues. Study findings and constraints: With naive T cell percentage, TCR beta diversity showed a strong correlation.

In addition, the sample was reused for a study of T cells of mothers and their children. This second study notes: The search for persistent microchimeric T cell clones detected none.

The sample was blood. The V gene is TRBV6-1, the J gene TRBJ2-2; D not certain. This TCR was sampled from a boy younger than 18 in good health. CDR3 amino acids: CASSEEGPNTGELFF. CDR3 nucleotides: TGTGCCAGCAGTGAAGAAGGCCCGAACACCGGGGAGCTGTTTTTT.